The next 6 T cell receptor beta chains were all read from a single sample in a study of blood T cell repertoires in COVID-19 (TCRdb year 2020). The library relied on the immunoSEQ multiplex PCR assay. What TCRdb holds here is the immuneACCESS table cut down to in-frame rearrangements. Part of the clones is not present; checked against another copy, under half of the missing clones reflect an unresolved V gene, and the others are unexplained. Present in this sample are over 50,000 clones, around 77% of which were seen just once. The ten most abundant clones make up less than 25% of the sample. The sample comprised peripheral blood. The source is an older man with active or convalescent COVID-19.

This clone was found once. V is TRBV19 and J is TRBJ2-6; a weak D match, TRBD1 (6 bases). Germline assignment: CDR1 LNHDA and CDR2 SQIVND (reference sequence). V was cut by 6 bases and J by 0 bases, with 12 bases left in between. The length of the CDR3 is 16 residues. The CDR3 nucleotides are TGTGCCAGTAGCATAACAGGGAGCTCTGGGGCCAACGTCCTGACTTTC. This translates into CASSITGSSGANVLTF.

V is TRBV5-6 and J is TRBJ1-6; TRBD1 might be the D (6 bases). This CDR3 is built from 15 residues. Germline CDR1 reads SGHDT; CDR2 reads YYEEEE. Between the trimmed V and J ends, which lost 6 bases and 6 bases, there was a span of 16 bases. The CDR3 spells CASNPLQGSNSPLHF. The CDR3 DNA sequence: TGTGCCAGCAATCCCCTACAGGGAAGTAATTCACCCCTCCACTTT.

This clone was recorded at least ten times. The genes are TRBV28 and TRBJ1-6, with D perhaps TRBD1 (5 bases). This CDR3 has 14 residues. The germline V gene encodes CDR1 MDHEN and CDR2 SYDVKM. V was pared by 6 bases and J by 3 bases, with 9 bases between. CDR3 nucleotide sequence: TGTGCCAGCAGCCCTGACAGCTATAATTCACCCCTCCACTTT. Its translation: CASSPDSYNSPLHF. Drawing the rest from reference TRBV28 and TRBJ1-6, the complete variable domain is DVKVTQSSRYLVKRTGEKVFLECVQDMDHENMFWYRQDPGLGLRLIYFSYDVKMKEKGDIPEGYSVSREKKERFSLILESASTNQTSMYLCASSPDSYNSPLHFGNGTRLTVT.

For the CDR3, the DNA is TGTGCCAGCAGTCCCCAAGGGGGGGACTCCTACGAGCAGTACTTC. Translating it yields CASSPQGGDSYEQYF. The chain recombines TRBV6-5 with TRBJ2-7, with D possibly TRBD2 on 7 matching bases. Trimming took off 5 bases at V and 0 bases at J, with 14 bases between the two ends. Germline CDR1 is MNHEY and CDR2 is SVGAGI. The CDR3 totals 15 residues.

The chain uses TRBV7-2 and TRBJ2-5; perhaps TRBD2 as D (6 bases). The CDR3 covers 15 residues. The germline gives CDR1 SGHTA, CDR2 FQGNSA. Trimming shortened V by 6 bases and J by 3 bases, and 17 bases separated the two germline ends. The CDR3 spells CASSLLGTGEETQYF. In DNA, the CDR3 is TGTGCCAGCAGTCTATTAGGGACGGGGGAAGAGACCCAGTACTTC.

V is TRBV11-2 and J is TRBJ2-1, with 7 bases that match TRBD2. This CDR3 comprises 15 residues. Germline trimming cut 5 bases from V and 8 bases from J; bases unmatched to any gene: 12. Germline V CDR1 and CDR2: SGHAT, FQNNGV. CDR3 in amino acids: CASSPAGLNYDEQFF. The CDR3, as DNA: TGTGCCAGCAGCCCCGCGGGACTAAATTACGATGAGCAGTTCTTC.